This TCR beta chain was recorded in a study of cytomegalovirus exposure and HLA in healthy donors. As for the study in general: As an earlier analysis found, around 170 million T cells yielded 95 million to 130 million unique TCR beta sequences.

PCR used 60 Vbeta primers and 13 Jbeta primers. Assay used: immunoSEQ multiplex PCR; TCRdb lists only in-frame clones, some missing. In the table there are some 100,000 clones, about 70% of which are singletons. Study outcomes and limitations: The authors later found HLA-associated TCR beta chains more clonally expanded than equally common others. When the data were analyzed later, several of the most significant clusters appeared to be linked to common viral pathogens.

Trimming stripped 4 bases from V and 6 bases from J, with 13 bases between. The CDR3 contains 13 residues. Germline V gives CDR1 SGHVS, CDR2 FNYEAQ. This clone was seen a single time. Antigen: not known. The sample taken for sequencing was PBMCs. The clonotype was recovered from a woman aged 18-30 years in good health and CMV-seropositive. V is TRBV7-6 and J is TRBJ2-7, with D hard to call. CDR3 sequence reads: CASSSGSPAEQYF. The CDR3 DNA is TGTGCCAGCAGCTCCGGGTCCCCCGCCGAGCAGTACTTC.